Listed below are T cell receptor beta chains from one sample, sequenced in a study of T cells in Graves' hyperthyroidism and ophthalmopathy. From the multiplex PCR reads, TCRdb called clonotypes with MiXCR, one entry per CDR3 protein. This table has around 420,000 distinct CDR3 sequences, roughly an eighth appearing once. Sequencing was done on a sample of blood. The receptors derive from a woman between 18 and 29 years old with Graves' hyperthyroidism. Each CDR3 is given with its conserved first and last residue. Each record gives: D gene, V gene, clone size, J gene, CDR3 protein, CDR3 DNA. The D gene is left open where the match is weak. Clone size, where shown, is once, few, many, or a class for clones that have expanded.

>-|TRBV27|many|TRBJ2-7
CASSPRGGPYEQYF
TGTGCCAGCAGTCCCCGGGGAGGTCCCTACGAGCAGTACTTC
>-|TRBV27|-|TRBJ2-3
CASSLWAGSTDTQYF
TGTGCCAGCAGTTTATGGGCAGGGAGCACAGATACGCAGTATTTT
>TRBD2|TRBV9|many|TRBJ2-1
CASSTGTSVDNEQFF
TGTGCCAGCAGCACCGGGACTAGCGTCGACAATGAGCAGTTCTTC
>-|TRBV29-1|many|TRBJ1-2
CSVSPNNYGYTF
TGCAGCGTTAGTCCCAATAACTATGGCTACACCTTC
>-|TRBV6-5|many|TRBJ1-2
CASSYSEGRDHYGYTF
TGTGCCAGCAGTTACTCGGAAGGCCGGGACCACTATGGCTACACCTTC
>-|TRBV14|-|TRBJ2-4
CASSQIRSSGIQYF
TGTGCCAGCAGCCAAATACGCTCAAGTGGCATTCAGTACTTC
>-|TRBV28|-|TRBJ1-4
CASSLGSAGNNEKLFF
TGTGCCAGCAGTTTAGGGTCTGCGGGGAATAATGAAAAACTGTTTTTT
>-|TRBV20-1|many|TRBJ1-3
CSARGQQSNSGNTIYF
TGCAGTGCTAGAGGACAGCAGTCGAACTCTGGAAACACCATATATTTT
>TRBD2|TRBV3-1|few|TRBJ2-5
CASSQRLAIQETQYF
TGTGCCAGCAGCCAACGACTAGCGATTCAAGAGACCCAGTACTTC
>TRBD1|TRBV5-1|-|TRBJ1-4
CASSPTGGDEKLFF
TGCGCCAGCAGCCCGACAGGGGGTGATGAAAAACTGTTTTTT
>TRBD2|TRBV27|many|TRBJ2-1
CASGSLAGGYNEQFF
TGTGCCAGCGGCTCCTTAGCGGGAGGCTACAATGAGCAGTTCTTC
>TRBD1|TRBV30|many|TRBJ2-7
CAWSPAGTGRFYEQYF
TGTGCCTGGAGCCCAGCAGGGACAGGGCGTTTCTACGAGCAGTACTTC
>-|TRBV19|-|TRBJ2-7
CASSILGRYEQYF
TGTGCCAGTAGTATACTGGGCCGCTACGAGCAGTACTTC
>TRBD1|TRBV30|many|TRBJ1-1
CASRDRGLTEAFF
TGTGCCTCCCGTGACAGGGGGCTGACTGAAGCTTTCTTT
>-|TRBV6-1|few|TRBJ1-3
CASSGWRQANSGNTIYF
TGTGCCAGCAGTGGTTGGCGACAGGCTAACTCTGGAAACACCATATATTTT
>TRBD1|TRBV7-8|-|TRBJ2-7
CASSLGQGLGEQYF
TGTGCCAGCAGCTTGGGACAGGGGTTGGGGGAGCAGTACTTC
>-|TRBV11-3|-|TRBJ2-7
CASSLRSGPYEQYF
TGTGCCAGCAGCTTACGGAGTGGACCCTACGAGCAGTACTTC
>-|TRBV19|many|TRBJ2-1
CASSIRDLAEMNEQFF
TGTGCCAGTAGTATACGTGACCTAGCAGAAATGAATGAGCAGTTCTTC
>-|TRBV6-2/TRBV6-3|-|TRBJ2-7
CASSLRENGEQYF
TGTGCCAGCAGTTTACGGGAGAATGGGGAGCAGTACTTC
>-|TRBV29-1|once|TRBJ2-7
CSVVSSLETYEQYF
TGCAGCGTTGTCTCCTCCCTCGAGACCTACGAGCAGTACTTC
>-|TRBV27|many|TRBJ1-1
CASSLIPLYATEAFF
TGTGCCAGCAGTTTAATCCCCCTGTACGCCACTGAAGCTTTCTTT
>TRBD1|TRBV10-3|-|TRBJ1-1
CAISERTGMNTEAFF
TGTGCCATCAGTGAAAGGACAGGAATGAACACTGAAGCTTTCTTT
>TRBD2|TRBV7-8|-|TRBJ2-2
CASSPKPPGLAVGELFF
TGTGCCAGCAGCCCAAAGCCTCCGGGACTAGCGGTCGGGGAGCTGTTTTTT
>-|TRBV6-1|many|TRBJ2-1
CASRGRTYNEQFF
TGTGCCAGCAGAGGCAGAACCTACAATGAGCAGTTCTTC
>-|TRBV19|few|TRBJ1-1
CASSAWAENTEAFF
TGTGCCAGTAGTGCGTGGGCCGAGAACACTGAAGCTTTCTTT
>-|TRBV27|-|TRBJ2-7
CASSPIESGPHEQYF
TGTGCCAGCAGTCCCATCGAAAGTGGTCCCCACGAGCAGTACTTC
>TRBD2|TRBV20-1|-|TRBJ2-1
CSAKMGTSGRKTYNEQFF
TGCAGTGCTAAGATGGGGACTAGCGGGAGAAAGACGTACAATGAGCAGTTCTTC
>TRBD2|TRBV5-1|few|TRBJ2-3
CASSLSGTSGRLGAADTQYF
TGCGCCAGCAGCTTGTCCGGGACTAGCGGGAGGCTGGGAGCCGCAGATACGCAGTATTTT
>TRBD1|TRBV25-1|-|TRBJ1-4
CASRGTGYNEKLFF
TGTGCCAGCAGGGGGACAGGATACAATGAAAAACTGTTTTTT
>TRBD2|TRBV4-2|-|TRBJ2-5
CASSRQLAYQETQYF
TGTGCCAGCAGCCGCCAACTAGCGTACCAAGAGACCCAGTACTTC
>-|TRBV3-1|few|TRBJ2-1
CASSLRTEQFF
TGTGCCAGCAGCCTACGAACTGAGCAGTTCTTC
>-|TRBV20-1|many|TRBJ1-1
CSARETGYTEAFF
TGCAGTGCTAGAGAGACAGGATACACTGAAGCTTTCTTT
>TRBD1|TRBV19|few|TRBJ1-1
CASSIEYRGTEAFF
TGTGCCAGTAGTATAGAGTACAGGGGCACTGAAGCTTTCTTT
>-|TRBV6-1|few|TRBJ1-5
CATISGGSNQPQHF
TGTGCCACCATATCCGGGGGAAGCAATCAGCCCCAGCATTTT
>-|TRBV5-6|-|TRBJ2-5
CASSLARQFQETQYF
TGTGCCAGCAGCTTGGCCAGGCAGTTCCAAGAGACCCAGTACTTC
>TRBD1|TRBV7-8|many|TRBJ1-2
CASSFTGTAVYGYTF
TGTGCCAGCAGCTTTACCGGGACAGCCGTCTATGGCTACACCTTC
>TRBD1|TRBV10-3|-|TRBJ2-2
CAISEILGQTNTGELFF
TGTGCCATCAGTGAAATTTTGGGACAGACGAACACCGGGGAGCTGTTTTTT
>TRBD1|TRBV18|many|TRBJ2-3
CASSDDRGRTQYF
TGTGCCAGCTCAGACGACAGGGGAAGGACGCAGTATTTT
>TRBD1|TRBV12-3/TRBV12-4|many|TRBJ1-3
CAERRVDRFTGNTIYF
TGTGCCGAAAGGCGGGTGGACAGGTTTACCGGAAACACCATATATTTT
>-|TRBV6-2/TRBV6-3|few|TRBJ1-5
CASSYSNGDLSNQPQHF
TGTGCCAGCAGTTACTCGAACGGGGACCTTAGCAATCAGCCCCAGCATTTT
>TRBD1|TRBV28|-|TRBJ2-5
CASRPNRVQGATQYF
TGTGCCAGCAGACCCAACAGGGTCCAGGGGGCAACCCAGTACTTC
>-|TRBV5-6|many|TRBJ2-1
CASSFEQSSSYNEQFF
TGTGCCAGCAGCTTCGAACAGTCGAGCTCCTACAATGAGCAGTTCTTC
>-|TRBV28|many|TRBJ1-5
CASSLEVGGQPQHF
TGTGCCAGCAGTTTAGAGGTCGGCGGTCAGCCCCAGCATTTT
>-|TRBV27|many|TRBJ1-5
CASSTSGFNQPQHF
TGTGCCAGCAGTACCTCGGGATTTAATCAGCCCCAGCATTTT
>-|TRBV9|-|TRBJ1-1
CASSVWGDSLVTEAFF
TGTGCCAGCAGCGTATGGGGGGACTCCTTGGTAACTGAAGCTTTCTTT
>-|TRBV27|few|TRBJ2-2
CASSLWGNTGELFF
TGTGCCAGCAGTTTATGGGGGAACACCGGGGAGCTGTTTTTT
>TRBD2|TRBV20-1|many|TRBJ2-3
CSARTGTSGADTQYF
TGCAGTGCTCGAACCGGGACTAGCGGGGCGGATACGCAGTATTTT
>TRBD2|TRBV20-1|many|TRBJ2-2
CSAPGLAGTNTGELFF
TGCAGTGCTCCTGGACTAGCGGGAACGAACACCGGGGAGCTGTTTTTT
>-|TRBV27|many|TRBJ1-5
CASSLSYRAQPQHF
TGTGCCAGCAGTTTATCCTACAGGGCGCAGCCCCAGCATTTT
>-|TRBV5-1|many|TRBJ1-1
CASSADTEAFF
TGCGCCAGCAGCGCCGACACTGAAGCTTTCTTT
>-|TRBV7-2|-|TRBJ1-2
CASSLVPGARYGYTF
TGTGCCAGCAGCTTAGTTCCGGGGGCTAGGTATGGCTACACCTTC
>-|TRBV7-2|few|TRBJ2-1
CASSFMDYEQFF
TGTGCCAGCAGCTTCATGGACTATGAGCAGTTCTTC
>TRBD2|TRBV11-2|many|TRBJ2-2
CASSSRTSRGGELFF
TGTGCCAGCAGCTCTCGGACTAGCCGGGGCGGGGAGCTGTTTTTT
>-|TRBV13|many|TRBJ1-1
CASSFRDRRNTEAFF
TGTGCCAGCAGCTTCCGTGACAGAAGGAACACTGAAGCTTTCTTT
>TRBD1|TRBV2|-|TRBJ2-1
CASIWTGGGHNEQFF
TGTGCCAGCATATGGACAGGGGGCGGGCACAATGAGCAGTTCTTC
>-|TRBV6-1|-|TRBJ1-1
CASSFSKWLRNTEAFF
TGTGCCAGCAGTTTTTCAAAATGGCTAAGGAACACTGAAGCTTTCTTT
>-|TRBV15|few|TRBJ1-1
CATSSHDSGRAEAFF
TGTGCCACCAGCAGCCATGATAGCGGTAGGGCTGAAGCTTTCTTT
>TRBD1|TRBV13|-|TRBJ1-4
CASSATYTGAQMSEKLFF
TGTGCCAGCAGCGCAACTTATACAGGGGCCCAGATGAGTGAAAAACTGTTTTTT
>-|TRBV20-1|few|TRBJ1-5
CSAGGRGTRGNLGNQPQHF
TGCAGTGCTGGGGGACGGGGAACGAGGGGGAATCTGGGCAATCAGCCCCAGCATTTT
>-|TRBV6-5|many|TRBJ1-4
CASSYDGGSGEKLFF
TGTGCCAGCAGTTACGATGGGGGTTCTGGAGAAAAACTGTTTTTT